Listed here are 2 T cell receptor beta chains from one sample, sequenced in a study of beta chain features in type 1 diabetes. The investigators reverse transcribed all of the isolated RNA, so they sequenced expressed TCRB transcripts. TCRdb keeps only in-frame clones here, not all; method: immunoSEQ multiplex PCR. The sample lists 300,000 to 400,000 clones; 8% were seen once. The sequencing input was central memory CD4+ T cells from blood. These receptors came from a woman between 18 and 29 years old in good health.

This clone was seen more than once but under ten times. The genes are TRBV2 and TRBJ2-1; D unclear. CDR3 length: 11 residues. With 6 bases removed from V and 8 bases from J, the gap between germline ends came to 8 bases. Germline-derived CDR1 and CDR2 are SNHLY and FYNNEI. As DNA, the CDR3 is TGTGCCAGCAGACTGGAAGATGAGCAGTTCTTC. This translates into CASRLEDEQFF.

This clone was counted a few times. V usage is TRBV4-2 and J usage is TRBJ2-1; D remains ambiguous. CDR1 and CDR2 (germline): LGHNA, YNFKEQ. The germline V and J ends were trimmed by 0 bases and 8 bases, with 8 bases remaining between them. The CDR3 extends over 13 amino acids. CDR3 amino acids: CASSQDPSYEQFF. Written as DNA, the CDR3 is TGTGCCAGCAGCCAAGACCCTAGTTATGAGCAGTTCTTC.